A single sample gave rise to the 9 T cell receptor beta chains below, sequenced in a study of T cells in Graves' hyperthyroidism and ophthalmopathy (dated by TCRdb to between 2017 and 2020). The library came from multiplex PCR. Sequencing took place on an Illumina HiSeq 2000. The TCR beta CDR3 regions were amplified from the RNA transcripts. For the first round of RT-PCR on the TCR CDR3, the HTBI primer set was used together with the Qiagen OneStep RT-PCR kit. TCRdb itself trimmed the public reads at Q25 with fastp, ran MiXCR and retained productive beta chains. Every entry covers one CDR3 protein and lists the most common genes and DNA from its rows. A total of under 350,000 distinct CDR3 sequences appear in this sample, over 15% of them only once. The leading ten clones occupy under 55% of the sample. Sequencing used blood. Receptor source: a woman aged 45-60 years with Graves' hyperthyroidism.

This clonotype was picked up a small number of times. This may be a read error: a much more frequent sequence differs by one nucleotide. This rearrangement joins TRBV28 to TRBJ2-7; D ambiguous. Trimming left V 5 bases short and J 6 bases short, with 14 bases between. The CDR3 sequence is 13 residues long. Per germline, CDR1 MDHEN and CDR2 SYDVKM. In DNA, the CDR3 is TGTGCCAGCAGTGTAGCAAGGCGTGCCGAGCAGTACTTC. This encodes CASSVARRAEQYF.

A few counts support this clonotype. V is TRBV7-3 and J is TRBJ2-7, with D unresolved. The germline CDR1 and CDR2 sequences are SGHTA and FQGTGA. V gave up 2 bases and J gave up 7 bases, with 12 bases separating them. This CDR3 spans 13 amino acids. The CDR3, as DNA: TGTGCCAGCAGCTTATCCCCCGACTCGGAGCAGTACGTC. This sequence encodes CASSLSPDSEQYV.

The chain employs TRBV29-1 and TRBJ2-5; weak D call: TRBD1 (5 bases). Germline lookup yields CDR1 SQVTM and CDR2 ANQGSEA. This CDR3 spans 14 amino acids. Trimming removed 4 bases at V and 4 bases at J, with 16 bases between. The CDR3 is CSVGPQGSVETQYF. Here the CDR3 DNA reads TGCAGCGTTGGCCCCCAGGGATCGGTAGAGACCCAGTACTTC.

CDR3 loop: CASMEGQGRQPQHF. The CDR3 DNA reads as TGTGCCAGCATGGAGGGACAGGGCCGGCAGCCCCAGCATTTT. The rearrangement links TRBV27 to TRBJ1-5; 9 bases line up with TRBD1. The CDR3 covers 14 residues. Unmatched junction bases numbered 8, after V lost 7 bases and J lost 7 bases. Germline CDR1 MNHEY, CDR2 SMNVEV (reference sequence).

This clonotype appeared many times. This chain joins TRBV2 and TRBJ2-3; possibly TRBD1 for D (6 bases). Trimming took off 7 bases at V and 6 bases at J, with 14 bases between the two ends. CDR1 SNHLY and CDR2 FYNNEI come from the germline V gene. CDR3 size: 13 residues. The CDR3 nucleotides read TGTGCCAGCATTGGACAGAATGAGGATACGCAGTATTTT. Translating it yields CASIGQNEDTQYF.

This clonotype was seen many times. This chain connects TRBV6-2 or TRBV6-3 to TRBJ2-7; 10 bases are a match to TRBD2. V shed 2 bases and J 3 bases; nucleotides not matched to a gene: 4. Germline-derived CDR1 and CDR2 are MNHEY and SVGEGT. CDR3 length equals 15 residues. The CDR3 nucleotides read TGTGCCAGCAGTTACGGTTCTAGCGGGAGCTACGAGCAGTACTTC. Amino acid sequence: CASSYGSSGSYEQYF.

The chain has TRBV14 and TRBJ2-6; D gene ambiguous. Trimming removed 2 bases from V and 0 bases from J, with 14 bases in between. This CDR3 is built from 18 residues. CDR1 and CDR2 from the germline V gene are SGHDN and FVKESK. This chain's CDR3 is CASSQNGIPISGANVLTF. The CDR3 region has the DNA TGTGCCAGCAGCCAAAATGGCATTCCGATCTCTGGGGCCAACGTCCTGACTTTC.

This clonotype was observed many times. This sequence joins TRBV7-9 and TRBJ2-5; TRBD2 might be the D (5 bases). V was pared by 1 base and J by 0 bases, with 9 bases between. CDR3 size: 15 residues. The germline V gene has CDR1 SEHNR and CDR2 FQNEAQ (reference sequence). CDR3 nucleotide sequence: TGTGCCAGCAGCTTAGTCTCGGGGAACCAAGAGACCCAGTACTTC. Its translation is CASSLVSGNQETQYF.

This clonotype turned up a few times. DNA of the CDR3: TGTGCCAGCACGCCGGGGGGATCGAACACCGGGGAGCTGTTTTTT. Amino acid sequence: CASTPGGSNTGELFF. This chain links TRBV6-1 with TRBJ2-2, with 7 bases that match TRBD2. Looked up from germline, CDR1 is MNHNS and CDR2 is SASEGT. The CDR3 spans 15 residues. V lost 7 bases, J lost 0 bases, and 5 bases stayed unmatched.